One and the same sample provided the 27 T cell receptor beta chains below, sequenced in a study of OX40 agonist ivuxolimab in advanced cancers. Profiled with immunoSEQ multiplex PCR; TCRdb holds only in-frame clones, not every one. Of 75,000 to 95,000 clones detected, 92% appear once; the ten largest clones hold roughly 0.5%. The sample here was CD4+ or CD8+ T cells sorted from blood, taken in a trial of the OX40 agonist ivuxolimab. These receptors all stem from an adult with an advanced solid tumor such as melanoma, head and neck, liver or kidney cancer.

This clone was observed a single time. The chain is built from TRBV6-5 and TRBJ1-4; D not resolved. This CDR3 has 14 residues. V dropped 6 bases and J dropped 4 bases, with 12 bases sitting between them. CDR1 is MNHEY, CDR2 SVGAGI, per germline. The CDR3 loop is CASSRGRLNEKLFF. The CDR3 DNA sequence: TGTGCCAGCAGCCGAGGACGGCTTAATGAAAAACTGTTTTTT.

This clone appeared a single time. The chain combines TRBV5-4 with TRBJ2-3; 11 bases match TRBD2. V shed 1 base, J shed 2 bases, and the junction held 9 bases outside the gene matches. The CDR3 contains 18 residues. From germline, CDR1 is SGHNT and CDR2 YYREEE (reference sequence). For the CDR3, the DNA is TGTGCCAGCAGCTTGAGAAGTCTAGCGGGAGGTGCCACAGATACGCAGTATTTT. Translating gives CASSLRSLAGGATDTQYF.

The chain couples TRBV5-1 to TRBJ1-4, with 7 bases that match TRBD1. The CDR3 extends over 14 amino acids. Germline V gene lookup returns CDR1 SGHRS and CDR2 YFSETQ. The trim removed 4 bases at V and 7 bases at J, leaving 7 bases unmatched. The CDR3, as DNA: TGCGCCAGCAGCGCCGGACAGGAGAGTGAAAAACTGTTTTTT. It is translated as CASSAGQESEKLFF.

V gene TRBV5-1 combines with J gene TRBJ1-4; TRBD1 agrees at 8 bases. With 4 bases clipped from V and 7 bases from J, the junction kept 9 bases outside the gene matches. The CDR3 runs 15 residues. The germline V gene encodes CDR1 SGHRS and CDR2 YFSETQ. CDR3 amino acids: CASSNPGGLGEKLFF. In DNA, the CDR3 is TGCGCCAGCAGCAATCCAGGGGGCTTGGGTGAAAAACTGTTTTTT. Complete variable domain (other parts from reference TRBV5-1 and TRBJ1-4): KAGVTQTPRYLIKTRGQQVTLSCSPISGHRSVSWYQQTPGQGLQFLFEYFSETQRNKGNFPGRFSGRQFSNSRSEMNVSTLELGDSALYLCASSNPGGLGEKLFFGSGTQLSVL.

The V call is TRBV30, the J call TRBJ1-1; 7 bases agree with TRBD1. The J segment lost 2 bases and the V segment lost 3 bases, leaving 3 bases of the junction unmatched. CDR1 and CDR2 (germline): GTSNPN, SVGIG (reference sequence). The CDR3 contains 13 residues. CDR3: CAWSRDSNTEAFF. CDR3 coding DNA: TGTGCCTGGAGCCGGGACAGTAACACTGAAGCTTTCTTT.

The CDR3 sequence: CSVEGNRRTGELFF. In nucleotides, the CDR3 is TGCAGCGTTGAAGGGAACAGGCGGACCGGGGAGCTGTTTTTT. The rearrangement joins TRBV29-1 to TRBJ2-2; perhaps TRBD1 as D (5 bases). This CDR3 is 14 amino acids long. V lost 1 base and J lost 5, with 11 bases in between. Germline assignment: CDR1 SQVTM and CDR2 ANQGSEA.

The CDR3 loop reads CASSPLTLTSYGYTF. The CDR3 nucleotides read TGTGCCAGCAGCCCTCTGACCTTAACAAGTTATGGCTACACCTTC. The chain combines TRBV5-5 with TRBJ1-2, with unresolved D. The CDR3 runs to 15 residues. V was pared by 4 bases and J by 5 bases, with 18 bases between. CDR1 and CDR2 (germline): SGHKS, YYEKEE (reference sequence).

This chain links TRBV19 with TRBJ1-3; D is possibly TRBD1 (5 bases). The CDR3 length is 15 residues. V shed 4 bases and J shed 0 bases, with 10 bases lying between them. Germline values: CDR1 LNHDA, CDR2 SQIVND (reference sequence). CDR3 sequence: CASSTGTFSGNTIYF. The CDR3, as DNA: TGTGCCAGTAGTACGGGGACCTTCTCTGGAAACACCATATATTTT.

The chain couples TRBV10-1 to TRBJ2-2, with 9 bases that match TRBD1. V gave up 2 bases and J gave up 6 bases; unmatched junction bases: 7. CDR1 WNHNN and CDR2 SYGVQD come from the germline V gene (reference sequence). The CDR3 consists of 16 residues. This CDR3 is CASSEASGTGPGELFF. In nucleotides, the CDR3 is TGCGCCAGCAGTGAGGCCTCCGGGACAGGGCCCGGGGAGCTGTTTTTT.

The chain combines TRBV18 with TRBJ2-5; D possibly corresponds to TRBD2 (5 bases). There are 14 residues in the CDR3. The V gene's germline CDR1 is KGHSH and CDR2 LQKENI. V lost 3 bases, J lost 4 bases, and 12 bases lay in between. The CDR3 coding sequence is TGTGCCAGCTCACCCGTAGAGGGTGGAGAGACCCAGTACTTC. Its protein is CASSPVEGGETQYF.

V gene TRBV18 combines with J gene TRBJ2-1; 9 nucleotides agree with TRBD1. The trim removed 3 bases at V and 9 bases at J, leaving 9 bases unmatched. The CDR3 totals 15 residues. From germline, CDR1 is KGHSH and CDR2 LQKENI. CDR3 residues: CASSPEQGASGEQFF. The CDR3 DNA follows: TGTGCCAGCTCACCCGAACAGGGGGCTTCGGGTGAGCAGTTCTTC. Full variable domain (outside the CDR3, taken from reference TRBV18 and TRBJ2-1): NAGVMQNPRHLVRRRGQEARLRCSPMKGHSHVYWYRQLPEEGLKFMVYLQKENIIDESGMPKERFSAEFPKEGPSILRIQQVVRGDSAAYFCASSPEQGASGEQFFGPGTRLTVL.

In its sample, this clone was seen once. The V call is TRBV6-1, the J call TRBJ2-7, with TRBD1 as a possible D gene (5 bases). The CDR3 has 14 residues. Trimming shortened V by 8 bases and J by 2 bases, and 16 bases separated the two germline ends. Per the germline V gene, CDR1 is MNHNS and CDR2 is SASEGT. CDR3 in amino acids: CASQGSGFTYEQYF. The CDR3 DNA is TGTGCCAGCCAGGGAAGTGGCTTTACCTACGAGCAGTACTTC.

V and J are TRBV7-3 and TRBJ1-1, with TRBD1 identical over 9 bases. Germline V CDR1 and CDR2: SGHTA, FQGTGA. Trimming took 1 base from V and 10 from J; bases not matched to a gene: 7. The CDR3 has 14 residues. CDR3 nucleotides: TGTGCCAGCAGCTTAAGAGGGGACAGGGTTTTAGCTTTCTTT. It yields the protein CASSLRGDRVLAFF.

The chain links TRBV29-1 to TRBJ1-2; possibly TRBD1 for D (6 bases). V was shortened by 5 bases and J by 8 bases, with 12 bases between the two germline ends. The CDR3 consists of 11 residues. The germline V gene has CDR1 SQVTM and CDR2 ANQGSEA. The DNA for the CDR3 is TGCAGCGTTCAACAGGGTACCGGCTACACCTTC. Its translation: CSVQQGTGYTF.

The gene calls are TRBV6-1 and TRBJ1-2; no clear D gene. Trimming removed 3 bases from V and 4 bases from J, with 12 bases in between. CDR3 length equals 14 residues. Looked up from germline, CDR1 is MNHNS and CDR2 is SASEGT. The DNA of the CDR3 is TGTGCCAGCAGTGATTTTGGCTTAGGCTATGGCTACACCTTC. This encodes CASSDFGLGYGYTF.

This clone was seen a handful of times. This rearrangement joins TRBV6-1 to TRBJ2-3, with 7 bases fitting TRBD1. The CDR3 extends over 14 amino acids. Germline CDR1 reads MNHNS; CDR2 reads SASEGT. After removal of 6 bases from V and 5 bases from J, the junction contained 8 bases not matched to a gene. In nucleotides, the CDR3 is TGTGCCAGCAGCCTCCTGGGACAGCGAGATACGCAGTATTTT. It specifies CASSLLGQRDTQYF.

The rearrangement uses TRBV18 and TRBJ2-1; D is perhaps TRBD2 (5 bases). Looked up from germline, CDR1 is KGHSH and CDR2 is LQKENI. This CDR3 region has 14 residues. The V and J ends lost 7 bases and 6 bases respectively, with 16 bases between them. The DNA of the CDR3 is TGTGCCAGCTGGTCCCCGAGGGCCCCCAATGAGCAGTTCTTC. Translated, it gives CASWSPRAPNEQFF.

Note on this clone: One end of the junction does not line up with germline, which may come from a read error. The chain links TRBV7-9 to TRBJ1-4; D is unresolved. The CDR3 has 15 residues. Germline V lookup: CDR1 SEHNR, CDR2 FQNEAQ (reference sequence). DNA of the CDR3: TGTGCCAGCAGCTTAGCGAGGCCAACGAATGAAAAACTGTTTTTT. It specifies CASSLARPTNEKLFF. The full variable domain, in which reference TRBV7-9 and TRBJ1-4 provide the parts outside the CDR3, is DTGVSQNPRHKITKRGQNVTFRCDPISEHNRLYWYRQTLGQGPEFLTYFQNEAQLEKSRLLSDRFSAERPKGSFSTLEIQRTEQGDSAMYLCASSLARPTNEKLFFGSGTQLSVL.

The chain recombines TRBV9 with TRBJ1-1; D not certain. Germline V gene data show CDR1 as SGDLS and CDR2 as YYNGEE. Between the trimmed V and J ends, which lost 0 bases and 6 bases, there was a span of 24 bases. This CDR3 comprises 18 residues. CDR3 coding DNA: TGTGCCAGCAGCGTAGGGCCCGTAGGGTCAGCTGCTAGAGCTGAAGCTTTCTTT. Translation gives CASSVGPVGSAARAEAFF.

The J gene is TRBJ2-7, the V gene TRBV6-5; 8 nucleotides line up with TRBD1. V lost 5 bases to trimming and J lost 4 bases; unmatched junction nucleotides: 7. CDR1 MNHEY and CDR2 SVGAGI come from the germline V gene. CDR3 length equals 14 residues. The CDR3 DNA reads TGTGCCAGCAGTACGGACAGGGTTTCTTACGAGCAGTACTTC. It specifies CASSTDRVSYEQYF.

The chain combines TRBV5-1 with TRBJ2-5; D perhaps matches TRBD1 (6 bases). V lost 7 bases, J lost 2 bases, and 18 bases lay in between. The CDR3 consists of 15 residues. The germline CDR1 and CDR2 sequences are SGHRS and YFSETQ. The CDR3: CASGNRNRDQETQYF. The CDR3 DNA is TGCGCCAGCGGAAACAGGAACAGGGATCAAGAGACCCAGTACTTC.

The chain combines TRBV6-5 with TRBJ1-2; TRBD1 might be the D (6 bases). This CDR3 region has 13 residues. V lost 4 bases to trimming and J lost 8 bases, with 14 bases between them. The germline CDR1 and CDR2 sequences are MNHEY and SVGAGI. The CDR3 spells CASSFGKGEGYTF. For the CDR3, the DNA is TGTGCCAGCAGTTTCGGGAAGGGGGAAGGCTACACCTTC.

J is TRBJ2-1 and V is TRBV6-5; 11 bases map to TRBD2. Germline V gene sequence: CDR1 MNHEY, CDR2 SVGAGI. Losses at the gene ends were 4 bases for V and 2 bases for J; bases not matched to a gene: 4. The CDR3 is 16 residues long. The chain's CDR3 is CASSLLAGVAYNEQFF. The CDR3 DNA is TGTGCCAGCAGTTTACTAGCGGGGGTAGCCTACAATGAGCAGTTCTTC.

This clone showed up just a few times. The J gene is TRBJ2-5, the V gene TRBV30; D is uncertain. The CDR3 extends over 15 amino acids. Germline CDR1 GTSNPN, CDR2 SVGIG (reference sequence). V was pared by 1 base and J by 7 bases, with 19 bases between. CDR3 region: CAWSGTPWGLGTQYF. CDR3 bases: TGTGCCTGGAGTGGCACCCCCTGGGGTCTAGGGACCCAGTACTTC.

This chain uses TRBV25-1 with TRBJ2-1, with 7 bases fitting TRBD1. Germline CDR1 MGHDK, CDR2 SYGVNS. After removal of 5 bases from V and 6 bases from J, the junction contained 7 bases not matched to a gene. The CDR3 runs 14 residues. The chain's CDR3 is CASSPGQICNEQFF. The CDR3 coding sequence is TGTGCCAGCAGTCCGGGACAGATCTGCAATGAGCAGTTCTTC.

V is TRBV6-6 and J is TRBJ1-3, with TRBD1 identical over 8 bases. This CDR3 is 16 amino acids long. V shed 6 bases, J shed 2 bases, and the junction held 9 bases outside the gene matches. CDR1 MNHNY and CDR2 SVGAGI come from the germline V gene (reference sequence). The CDR3 loop is CASSGRGQGAGNTIYF. As DNA, the CDR3 is TGTGCCAGCAGCGGACGCGGACAGGGCGCTGGAAACACCATATATTTT.

The chain joins TRBV20-1 to TRBJ2-7, with D perhaps TRBD1 (5 bases). The length of the CDR3 is 11 residues. Per germline, CDR1 DFQATT and CDR2 SNEGSKA (reference sequence). V was shortened by 5 bases and J by 6 bases, with 11 bases between the two germline ends. This CDR3 reads CSAATGPEQYF. DNA for the CDR3: TGCAGTGCTGCAACAGGACCCGAGCAGTACTTC.